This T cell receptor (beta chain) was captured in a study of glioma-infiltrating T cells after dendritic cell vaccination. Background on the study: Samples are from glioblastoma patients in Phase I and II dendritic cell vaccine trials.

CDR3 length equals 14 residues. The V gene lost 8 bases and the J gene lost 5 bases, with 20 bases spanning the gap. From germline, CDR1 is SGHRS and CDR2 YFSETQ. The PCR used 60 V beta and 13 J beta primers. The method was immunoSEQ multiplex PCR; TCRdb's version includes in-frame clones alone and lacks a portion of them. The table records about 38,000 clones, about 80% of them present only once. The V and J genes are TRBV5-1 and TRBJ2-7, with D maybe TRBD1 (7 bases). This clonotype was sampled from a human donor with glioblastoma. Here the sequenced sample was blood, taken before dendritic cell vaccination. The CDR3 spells CASTSTGDSNEQYF. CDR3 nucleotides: TGCGCCAGTACATCCACAGGGGACTCTAACGAGCAGTACTTC.